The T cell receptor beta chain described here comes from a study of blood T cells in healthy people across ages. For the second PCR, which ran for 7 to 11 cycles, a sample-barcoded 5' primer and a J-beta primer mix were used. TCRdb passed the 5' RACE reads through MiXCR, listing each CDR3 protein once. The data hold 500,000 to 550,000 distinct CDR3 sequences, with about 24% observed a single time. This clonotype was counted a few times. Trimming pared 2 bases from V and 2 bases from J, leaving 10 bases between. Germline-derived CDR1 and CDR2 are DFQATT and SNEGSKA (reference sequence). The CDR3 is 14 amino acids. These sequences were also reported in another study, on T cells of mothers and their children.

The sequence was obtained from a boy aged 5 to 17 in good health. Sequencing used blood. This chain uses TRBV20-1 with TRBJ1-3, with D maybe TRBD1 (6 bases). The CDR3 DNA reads TGCAGTGCTAGAACGGCAGGGGCTGGAAACACCATATATTTT. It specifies CSARTAGAGNTIYF.